This T cell receptor (beta chain) originates from a study of blood T cell repertoires in COVID-19. The wider study: There were acute and convalescent COVID-19 samples, and they came from the United States, Italy and Spain. The analysed material was cDNA or gDNA that came from T cells, B-cell-depleted T cells, or PBMCs.

Original processing methods: Amplification from reference gene primers served as the basis for estimated nucleated cell counts. Data came from immunoSEQ multiplex PCR; TCRdb stores just in-frame clones and leaves some out. The DNA gave D and trimming, while V, J and clone size come from that table. The sample includes some 68,000 clones, over 80% of them seen just once. Germline CDR1 SEHNR, CDR2 FQNEAQ (reference sequence). Losses at the gene ends were 3 bases for V and 7 bases for J; bases not matched to a gene: 5. The CDR3 has 15 amino acids. A few counts support this clone. Sequenced: peripheral blood. The sequence came from a human donor in a cohort sampled during active COVID-19. The chain couples TRBV7-9 to TRBJ1-6; 8 bases align to TRBD1. CDR3 sequence: CASSLDRVGNSPLHF. Written as DNA, the CDR3 is TGTGCCAGCAGCTTGGACAGGGTGGGAAATTCACCCCTCCACTTT.